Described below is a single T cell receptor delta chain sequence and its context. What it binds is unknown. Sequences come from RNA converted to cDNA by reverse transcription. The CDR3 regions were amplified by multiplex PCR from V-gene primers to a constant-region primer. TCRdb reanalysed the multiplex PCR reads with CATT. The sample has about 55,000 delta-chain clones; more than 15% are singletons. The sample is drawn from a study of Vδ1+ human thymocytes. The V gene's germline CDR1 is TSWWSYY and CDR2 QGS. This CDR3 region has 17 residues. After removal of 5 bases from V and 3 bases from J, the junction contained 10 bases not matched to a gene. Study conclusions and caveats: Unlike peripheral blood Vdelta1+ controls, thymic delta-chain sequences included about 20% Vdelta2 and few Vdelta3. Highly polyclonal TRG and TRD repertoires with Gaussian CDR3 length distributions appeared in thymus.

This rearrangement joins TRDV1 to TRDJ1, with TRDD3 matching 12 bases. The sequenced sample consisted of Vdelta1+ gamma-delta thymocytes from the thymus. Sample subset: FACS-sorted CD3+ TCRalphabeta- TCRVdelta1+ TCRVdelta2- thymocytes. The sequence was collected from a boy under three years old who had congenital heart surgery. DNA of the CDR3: TGTGCTCTTGGGCAACGTACTGGGGGATACTGGTCCGATAAACTCATCTTT. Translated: CALGQRTGGYWSDKLIF.